This T cell receptor (beta chain) was sequenced in a study of blood T cell repertoires in COVID-19. V dropped 1 base and J dropped 4 bases, with 14 bases sitting between them. Germline-derived CDR1 and CDR2 are MGHRA and YSYEKL. This CDR3 contains 15 residues. Assay: immunoSEQ multiplex PCR; the TCRdb copy retains only in-frame clones and omits some. This repertoire shows tens of thousands of clones, about 90% found once; its top ten account for about a fifth. The clonotype originates from a woman in her 50s with active or convalescent COVID-19. The chain couples TRBV4-1 to TRBJ2-7; D unresolved. The sequencing sample was made of peripheral blood. The CDR3 nucleotides read TGCGCCAGCAGCCAAGCGGGTTCTACTCTTTACGAGCAGTACTTC. As protein: CASSQAGSTLYEQYF.